These 14 T cell receptor beta chains were sequenced from one sample in a study of OX40 agonist ivuxolimab in advanced cancers. Clones were sequenced by immunoSEQ multiplex PCR, and TCRdb holds only the in-frame ones, with some missing. The sample has 62,000 or so clones; roughly 86% are singletons. Material: CD4+ or CD8+ T cells sorted from blood, obtained in a trial of the OX40 agonist ivuxolimab. These receptor sequences come from an adult with an advanced solid tumor such as melanoma, head and neck, liver or kidney cancer.

V and J are TRBV7-2 and TRBJ1-1; D unclear. The CDR3 is 13 residues long. The germline V gene has CDR1 SGHTA and CDR2 FQGNSA. V was shortened by 5 bases and J by 1 base, with 8 bases between the two germline ends. The CDR3 nucleotides read TGTGCCAGCAGCAGCGACGCGAACACTGAAGCTTTCTTT. It codes for CASSSDANTEAFF.

This chain links TRBV27 with TRBJ2-2, with a weak D call TRBD2 (5 bases). V dropped 7 bases and J dropped 0 bases, with 15 bases sitting between them. The CDR3 covers 16 residues. Germline CDR1 is MNHEY and CDR2 is SMNVEV (reference sequence). The CDR3 sequence: CASIPWTGPNTGELFF. Written as DNA, the CDR3 is TGTGCCAGCATCCCTTGGACTGGTCCGAACACCGGGGAGCTGTTTTTT.

This clone was observed a few times. This chain uses TRBV28 with TRBJ2-1, with 12 bases aligning to TRBD2. The J segment lost 9 bases and the V segment lost 6 bases, leaving 6 bases of the junction unmatched. Germline values: CDR1 MDHEN, CDR2 SYDVKM. The CDR3 sequence is 14 residues long. CDR3 protein: CASSRLAGAVEQFF. Written as DNA, the CDR3 is TGTGCCAGCAGCCGACTAGCGGGAGCGGTTGAGCAGTTCTTC.

V usage is TRBV19 and J usage is TRBJ2-2; 7 bases are a match to TRBD1. CDR1 and CDR2 (germline): LNHDA, SQIVND (reference sequence). This CDR3 contains 14 residues. The V segment lost 7 bases and the J segment 3 bases; nucleotides outside the gene matches: 5. The CDR3 reads CASTRGQYTGELFF. CDR3 DNA: TGTGCCAGTACCCGGGGACAGTACACCGGGGAGCTGTTTTTT. Together with reference TRBV19 and TRBJ2-2, the CDR3 gives the full variable domain: DGGITQSPKYLFRKEGQNVTLSCEQNLNHDAMYWYRQDPGQGLRLIYYSQIVNDFQKGDIAEGYSVSREKKESFPLTVTSAQKNPTAFYLCASTRGQYTGELFFGEGSRLTVL.

V gene TRBV10-3 combines with J gene TRBJ1-1; D gene ambiguous. The germline gives CDR1 ENHRY, CDR2 SYGVKD. This CDR3 region has 12 residues. Between the trimmed V and J ends, which lost 1 base and 2 bases, there was a span of 2 bases. The CDR3 loop is CAISEYNTEAFF. In DNA, the CDR3 is TGTGCCATCAGTGAGTACAACACTGAAGCTTTCTTT.

There are a few counts of this clone. This chain connects TRBV10-2 to TRBJ1-2; possible D gene TRBD1, 5 bases. CDR3 length: 12 amino acids. Germline CDR1 and CDR2: WSHSY and SAAADI. Trimming shortened V by 4 bases and J by 2 bases, and 5 bases separated the two germline ends. CDR3 protein: CASSGQNYGYTF. The CDR3 DNA follows: TGCGCCAGCAGTGGACAGAACTATGGCTACACCTTC.

V is TRBV7-9 and J is TRBJ2-1; 7 bases are a match to TRBD2. This CDR3 has 16 amino acids. Unmatched junction bases numbered 4, after V lost 0 bases and J lost 2 bases. The germline gives CDR1 SEHNR, CDR2 FQNEAQ (reference sequence). DNA of the CDR3: TGTGCCAGCAGCTTAGCGGCCGGGGGGACCTACAATGAGCAGTTCTTC. Residues: CASSLAAGGTYNEQFF.

This clone was counted once. The chain is built from TRBV5-1 and TRBJ2-7; a weak D match, TRBD2 (6 bases). Germline CDR1 is SGHRS and CDR2 is YFSETQ. The CDR3 consists of 15 residues. The ends were cut back, 6 bases at V and 3 bases at J, with 19 bases in the middle. The CDR3 bases are TGCGCCAGCATGGTCCACCCGGAGGGAATCTACGAGCAGTACTTC. Its translation is CASMVHPEGIYEQYF.

This clone was found once. The rearrangement links TRBV2 to TRBJ2-5, with D perhaps TRBD1 or TRBD2 (5 bases each). V was clipped by 4 bases and J by 2 bases, with 14 bases between them. This CDR3 has 15 residues. Germline V gene sequence: CDR1 SNHLY, CDR2 FYNNEI. This CDR3 is CASSADWGWQETQYF. For the CDR3, the DNA is TGTGCCAGCAGTGCTGATTGGGGGTGGCAAGAGACCCAGTACTTC. Using reference TRBV2 and TRBJ2-5 for the parts outside the CDR3, the full variable domain is EPEVTQTPSHQVTQMGQEVILRCVPISNHLYFYWYRQILGQKVEFLVSFYNNEISEKSEIFDDQFSVERPDGSNFTLKIRSTKLEDSAMYFCASSADWGWQETQYFGPGTRLLVL.

The chain joins TRBV15 to TRBJ1-1; D call uncertain. The length of the CDR3 is 16 residues. CDR1 is LNHNV, CDR2 YYDKDF, per germline (reference sequence). The V gene lost 3 bases and the J gene lost 0 bases, with 14 bases spanning the gap. Written as DNA, the CDR3 is TGTGCCACCAGCAGGAGCGCCATACTCATGAACACTGAAGCTTTCTTT. It is translated as CATSRSAILMNTEAFF. Based on the CDR3 plus reference TRBV15 and TRBJ1-1, the full variable domain is DAMVIQNPRYQVTQFGKPVTLSCSQTLNHNVMYWYQQKSSQAPKLLFHYYDKDFNNEADTPDNFQSRRPNTSFCFLDIRSPGLGDTAMYLCATSRSAILMNTEAFFGQGTRLTVV.

A note on this clone: The sample carries other DNA sequences with the same CDR3. This chain connects TRBV7-2 to TRBJ2-7; maybe TRBD1 (7 bases). V lost 4 bases, J lost 7 bases, and 17 bases lay in between. The germline gives CDR1 SGHTA, CDR2 FQGNSA. The CDR3 is made up of 14 amino acids. Here the CDR3 reads CASSSGGSGREQYF. The CDR3 region has the DNA TGTGCCAGCAGCTCAGGGGGGTCGGGGCGGGAGCAGTACTTC.

The V call is TRBV15, the J call TRBJ2-7; no reliable D call. Germline values: CDR1 LNHNV, CDR2 YYDKDF (reference sequence). The V end lost 0 bases, the J end lost 0 bases, and 6 bases lay between the germline ends. CDR3 length: 14 residues. The CDR3 protein is CATSRDPSSYEQYF. Written as DNA, the CDR3 is TGTGCCACCAGCAGAGATCCTAGCTCCTACGAGCAGTACTTC. Complete variable domain (other parts from reference TRBV15 and TRBJ2-7): DAMVIQNPRYQVTQFGKPVTLSCSQTLNHNVMYWYQQKSSQAPKLLFHYYDKDFNNEADTPDNFQSRRPNTSFCFLDIRSPGLGDTAMYLCATSRDPSSYEQYFGPGTRLTVT.

J is TRBJ1-1 and V is TRBV6-5, with D unclear. Trimming cost V 5 bases and J 1 base, with 11 bases left between them. This CDR3 has 14 amino acids. CDR1 is MNHEY, CDR2 SVGAGI, per germline. CDR3 in DNA: TGTGCCAGCAGTAGAACGGGATCGAACACTGAAGCTTTCTTT. Translating it yields CASSRTGSNTEAFF.

This chain connects TRBV30 to TRBJ2-7; 9 positions match TRBD1. Trimming cost V 5 bases and J 0 bases; bases outside gene matches: 5. Germline V gene sequence: CDR1 GTSNPN, CDR2 SVGIG (reference sequence). The CDR3 totals 14 residues. The CDR3 DNA reads TGTGCCTGGGGGACAGGGTTACCCTCCTACGAGCAGTACTTC. Translation: CAWGTGLPSYEQYF.